Described below is a single T cell receptor beta chain sequence and its context. Its binding antigen is unknown. No per-base quality is available; no much larger clone lies one base away. To sequence the TCRbeta CDR3 region, genomic DNA was isolated from the sorted cells. TCRbeta CDR3 regions were sequenced using the immunoSEQ Assay. The source is immuneACCESS, and TCRdb retained only in-frame sequences with V and J called. Part of the clones is not carried over; for the studies checked, unresolved V genes explain less than half of this, and the remainder is unexplained. The sample contains 65,000 to 95,000 clones, roughly 87% of them found a single time. Together, the top ten hold 0.25% to 0.35% of the sample. The data are from a study of OX40 agonist ivuxolimab in advanced cancers. About the investigation overall: Ivuxolimab was a fully human IgG2 agonistic monoclonal antibody targeting the costimulatory receptor OX40 (CD134). Intravenous ivuxolimab was administered to patients every 2 weeks at six dose levels: 0.01, 0.1, 0.3, 1.5, 3 and 10 mg/kg. Among the 50 to 55 dose-escalation patients, roughly 20 had hepatocellular carcinoma, 15 melanoma, 9 renal cell carcinoma and 9 head and neck cancer. In the dose-escalation cohort, roughly 80% of patients were male, and the mean age was around 60 years, with a range of roughly 20 to 85. Patients were allowed to have had prior anti-PD-1, anti-PD-L1 or anti-CTLA-4 therapy, and 30% to 40% of the dose-escalation patients had previously received checkpoint inhibitors. Partial responses were achieved by three dose-escalation patients, of whom one had hepatocellular carcinoma and two had cutaneous melanoma. Peripheral TCRbeta sequencing aimed to test whether ivuxolimab altered TCR sequence diversity and caused clonal T-cell expansion. The paper reports the monotherapy dose-escalation portion (N ≈ 50 patients) of the phase I ivuxolimab trial.

Overall study results and their limits: Low levels of normalized T-cell clonal expansion were also shown by some nonresponding patients. Clonal expansion of both CD4+ and CD8+ blood T cells was observed from baseline to week 6 at doses 0.1 to 3.0 mg/kg. The antigen specificity of the clonally expanded peripheral T cells was not determined. In partial responders in the 0.1-3.0 mg/kg groups, normalized peripheral clonal expansion was found to be among the lowest, especially among CD8+ T cells. After ivuxolimab, CD8+ T cells had more expanded clones than CD4+ T cells on average.

The CDR3 runs 13 residues from the cysteine to the phenylalanine. The entry retains the CDR3 DNA only, 39 bases that are in frame from base 1. V is clipped by 3 bases and J by 1 base, and the sequence between their germline boundaries is 6 bases long. The germline V gene supplies CDR1 SGHVS and CDR2 FQNEAQ. Patients with autoimmune disease history or receiving systemic immunosuppression were excluded from the trial. Peripheral blood for TCR sequencing was collected from all dose cohorts at baseline, on cycle 4 day 1, and on cycle 7 day 1. Samples came from an open-label, multicenter, first-in-human phase I dose-escalation trial of ivuxolimab. Adults with locally advanced or metastatic melanoma, renal cell carcinoma, hepatocellular carcinoma or head and neck squamous cell carcinoma were enrolled in the trial. Before TCR sequencing, CD4+ and CD8+ T cells were separately sorted from peripheral blood.

The starting material was CD4+ or CD8+ T cells sorted from blood, obtained in a trial of the OX40 agonist ivuxolimab. This TCR came from an adult with an advanced solid tumor such as melanoma, head and neck, liver or kidney cancer. The chain couples TRBV7-8 to TRBJ1-1, with the D gene call left open. The nucleotide sequence is given as TGTGCCAGCAGCTTTAATTGGAACACTGAAGCTTTCTTT. This encodes CASSFNWNTEAFF.